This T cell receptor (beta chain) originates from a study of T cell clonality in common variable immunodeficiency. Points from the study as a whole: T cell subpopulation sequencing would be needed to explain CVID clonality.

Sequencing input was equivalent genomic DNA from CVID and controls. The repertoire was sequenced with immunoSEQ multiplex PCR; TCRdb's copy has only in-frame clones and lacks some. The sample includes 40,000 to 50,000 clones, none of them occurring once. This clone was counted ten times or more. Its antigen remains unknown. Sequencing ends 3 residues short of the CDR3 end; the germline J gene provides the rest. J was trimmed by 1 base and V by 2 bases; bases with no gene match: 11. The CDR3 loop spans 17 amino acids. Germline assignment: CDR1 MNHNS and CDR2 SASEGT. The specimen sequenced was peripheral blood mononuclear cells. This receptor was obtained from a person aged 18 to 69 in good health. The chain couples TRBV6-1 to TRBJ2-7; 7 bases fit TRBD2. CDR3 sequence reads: CASSEFVPAGRSYEQYF. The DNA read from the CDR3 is TGTGCCAGCAGTGAATTCGTGCCAGCGGGGCGGTCCTACGAG.